The 32 T cell receptor beta chains below come from one sample, sequenced in a study of graft-versus-host responses after intestinal transplantation. Their antigen targets remain unknown. Clones were read by immunoSEQ multiplex PCR, and TCRdb kept only the in-frame ones, dropping some. The table includes some 79,000 clones, roughly nine tenths detected once. The sample consisted of unstimulated CD4+ T cells sorted from spleen or lymph node cells, taken before intestinal transplant. The receptors were gathered from a human donor who received an intestinal transplant.

The chain recombines TRBV6-6 with TRBJ2-7; 7 bases are shared with TRBD1. V shed 9 bases and J 9 bases; nucleotides not matched to a gene: 17. This CDR3 comprises 14 residues. Germline values: CDR1 MNHNY, CDR2 SVGAGI (reference sequence). CDR3 sequence reads: CASLGRDRILGQYF. In DNA form, the CDR3 reads TGTGCCAGTTTAGGACGGGACAGAATTTTGGGGCAGTACTTC.

This clone was detected once. The chain couples TRBV7-9 to TRBJ1-3, with TRBD1 matching 8 bases. Germline CDR1 SEHNR, CDR2 FQNEAQ (reference sequence). The CDR3 contains 16 residues. The V segment lost 5 bases and the J segment 3 bases; nucleotides outside the gene matches: 9. CDR3 loop: CASSRPGGTGGNTIYF. In DNA form, the CDR3 reads TGTGCCAGCAGCCGGCCAGGGGGCACGGGTGGAAACACCATATATTTT.

The rearrangement joins TRBV5-6 to TRBJ1-1; D may be TRBD1 (5 bases). V lost 1 base and J lost 5, with 12 bases in between. CDR1 and CDR2 (germline): SGHDT, YYEEEE. This CDR3 is 14 amino acids long. The CDR3, as DNA: TGTGCCAGCAGCTTGTATGGTACAGGTACTGAAGCTTTCTTT. This codes for CASSLYGTGTEAFF.

The chain recombines TRBV7-6 with TRBJ2-7, with D perhaps TRBD2 (6 bases). V lost 1 base, J lost 6 bases, and 7 bases lay in between. The germline V gene has CDR1 SGHVS and CDR2 FNYEAQ. This CDR3 spans 12 amino acids. The CDR3 protein is CASSLEGGEQYF. As DNA, the CDR3 is TGTGCCAGCAGCTTAGAGGGAGGCGAGCAGTACTTC.

The CDR3 protein is CASSIGLFSYEQYF. As DNA, the CDR3 is TGTGCCAGTAGTATAGGTCTATTCTCCTACGAGCAGTACTTC. The V call is TRBV19, the J call TRBJ2-7; no reliable D call. Germline V gene lookup returns CDR1 LNHDA and CDR2 SQIVND (reference sequence). V dropped 1 base and J dropped 0 bases, with 7 bases sitting between them. This CDR3 is built from 14 residues.

The rearrangement joins TRBV28 to TRBJ1-2; unclear D gene. The CDR3 contains 15 residues. V lost 5 bases and J 0 bases, leaving 13 bases between the germline ends. CDR1 and CDR2 from the germline V gene are MDHEN and SYDVKM. The CDR3 region has the DNA TGTGCCAGCAGTAAAAGTGGGCTTTCTAACTATGGCTACACCTTC. Its translation is CASSKSGLSNYGYTF.

Of note for this clone: Compared with germline, one end of the junction differs, possibly owing to a read error. The rearrangement joins TRBV29-1 to TRBJ2-7; 9 nucleotides align to TRBD2. The CDR3 has 13 amino acids. Germline CDR1 and CDR2: SQVTM and ANQGSEA. CDR3 residues: CSVSGRLTYEQCF. The DNA of the CDR3 is TGCAGCGTTAGCGGGAGGTTAACCTACGAGCAGTGCTTC.

This clone was picked up a small number of times. The chain uses TRBV19 and TRBJ2-7, with TRBD1 identical over 10 bases. With V trimmed by 3 bases and J by 3 bases, 5 bases remained unmatched. Looked up from germline, CDR1 is LNHDA and CDR2 is SQIVND (reference sequence). CDR3 length: 15 residues. The CDR3 DNA sequence: TGTGCCAGTAGTATTACCGGGACAGGGGTCTACGAGCAGTACTTC. Amino acid sequence: CASSITGTGVYEQYF.

The V gene is TRBV18, the J gene TRBJ2-7, with 9 positions matching TRBD1. The CDR3 is made up of 13 amino acids. Per the germline V gene, CDR1 is KGHSH and CDR2 is LQKENI. With V trimmed by 8 bases and J by 3 bases, 5 bases remained unmatched. This CDR3 is CASHGQGIYEQYF. DNA of the CDR3: TGTGCCAGCCACGGACAGGGGATCTACGAGCAGTACTTC.

The J gene is TRBJ2-1, the V gene TRBV29-1, with 13 bases fitting TRBD2. The CDR3 consists of 16 residues. V lost 6 bases and J lost 0; bases outside the gene matches: 5. Per the germline V gene, CDR1 is SQVTM and CDR2 is ANQGSEA. The DNA of the CDR3 is TGCAGCGTGACTAGCGGGGGGAAGAGCTCCTACAATGAGCAGTTCTTC. It yields the protein CSVTSGGKSSYNEQFF.

This chain uses TRBV6-6 with TRBJ1-5; D uncertain. Germline CDR1 reads MNHNY; CDR2 reads SVGAGI (reference sequence). Trimming stripped 2 bases from V and 5 bases from J, with 7 bases between. The CDR3 is made up of 13 amino acids. The CDR3 reads CASSYTVDQPQHF. The DNA for the CDR3 is TGTGCCAGCAGTTACACGGTGGATCAGCCCCAGCATTTT.

This clone was seen a few times. The CDR3 reads CASSLSAGANVLTF. The CDR3 DNA sequence: TGCGCCAGCAGCTTGTCAGCTGGGGCCAACGTCCTGACTTTC. The chain employs TRBV5-1 and TRBJ2-6; D remains unclear. Germline V lookup: CDR1 SGHRS, CDR2 YFSETQ. Trimming cost V 1 base and J 2 bases, with 4 bases left between them. This CDR3 comprises 14 residues.

This clone showed up just once. The CDR3 sequence: CASSLLVGTGTYEQYF. The CDR3 DNA sequence: TGTGCCAGCAGCTTATTAGTCGGGACAGGGACGTACGAGCAGTACTTC. The genes are TRBV11-2 and TRBJ2-7, with 9 bases aligning to TRBD1. From germline, CDR1 is SGHAT and CDR2 FQNNGV. The CDR3 has 16 amino acids. V lost 2 bases, J lost 4 bases, and 9 bases stayed unmatched. Full variable domain (rest looked up from reference TRBV11-2 and TRBJ2-7): EAGVAQSPRYKIIEKRQSVAFWCNPISGHATLYWYQQILGQGPKLLIQFQNNGVVDDSQLPKDRFSAERLKGVDSTLKIQPAKLEDSAVYLCASSLLVGTGTYEQYFGPGTRLTVT.

The gene calls are TRBV7-8 and TRBJ1-5; 9 nucleotides agree with TRBD1. The CDR3 spans 18 residues. Germline lookup yields CDR1 SGHVS and CDR2 FQNEAQ. V was clipped by 5 bases and J by 2 bases; unmatched bases: 13. This chain's CDR3 is CASSTRDREFIGNQPQHF. The CDR3 DNA follows: TGTGCCAGCAGCACGAGGGACAGGGAATTCATCGGCAATCAGCCCCAGCATTTT.

This chain uses TRBV30 with TRBJ2-5, with D perhaps TRBD2 (6 bases). Germline CDR1 and CDR2: GTSNPN and SVGIG (reference sequence). This CDR3 is 12 amino acids long. V was pared by 7 bases and J by 1 base, with 10 bases between. CDR3 sequence reads: CASAGIQETQYF. The DNA for the CDR3 is TGTGCCTCGGCGGGGATCCAAGAGACCCAGTACTTC.

The V and J genes are TRBV11-1 and TRBJ2-7; 10 bases map to TRBD1. Germline CDR1 SGHAT, CDR2 FQDESV (reference sequence). With 5 bases clipped from V and 6 bases from J, the junction kept 7 bases outside the gene matches. There are 14 residues in the CDR3. The DNA for the CDR3 is TGTGCCAGCAGCCTAGGACAGGGGGTAGCCGAGCAGTACTTC. It specifies CASSLGQGVAEQYF.

This chain joins TRBV15 and TRBJ2-1, with a weak D call TRBD2 (5 bases). The V end lost 0 bases, the J end lost 14 bases, and 14 bases lay between the germline ends. This CDR3 comprises 13 residues. Germline loops: CDR1 LNHNV, CDR2 YYDKDF (reference sequence). The CDR3 DNA reads as TGTGCCACCAGCAGAGACAACCTCCAGGAGGAGTTCTTC. Translating gives CATSRDNLQEEFF.

This clone occurred once. The rearrangement joins TRBV15 to TRBJ2-2; weak D call: TRBD2 (5 bases). From germline, CDR1 is LNHNV and CDR2 YYDKDF (reference sequence). Trimming cost V 0 bases and J 6 bases, with 8 bases left between them. This CDR3 region has 14 residues. CDR3 sequence: CATSRDGESGELFF. CDR3 nucleotide sequence: TGTGCCACCAGCAGAGATGGGGAGTCCGGGGAGCTGTTTTTT.

CDR3 bases: TGTGCCAGCAGCTATCGTCCTACCACTAGCGGGGGTAACACCGGGGAGCTGTTTTTT. Its translation: CASSYRPTTSGGNTGELFF. The chain couples TRBV7-2 to TRBJ2-2, with 11 bases aligning to TRBD2. There are 19 residues in the CDR3. Trimming removed 4 bases from V and 2 bases from J; junction bases left unmatched: 12. Per the germline V gene, CDR1 is SGHTA and CDR2 is FQGNSA. The entire variable domain, with the rest obtained from reference TRBV7-2 and TRBJ2-2, is as follows: GAGVSQSPSNKVTEKGKDVELRCDPISGHTALYWYRQSLGQGLEFLIYFQGNSAPDKSGLPSDRFSAERTGGSVSTLTIQRTQQEDSAVYLCASSYRPTTSGGNTGELFFGEGSRLTVL.

The rearrangement joins TRBV9 to TRBJ2-1; D remains unclear. This CDR3 spans 16 amino acids. Trimming pared 0 bases from V and 5 bases from J, leaving 15 bases between. Looked up from germline, CDR1 is SGDLS and CDR2 is YYNGEE. CDR3 DNA: TGTGCCAGCAGCGTAGCCGGTGTGTTACTTGACAATGAGCAGTTCTTC. Its translation is CASSVAGVLLDNEQFF.

The rearrangement links TRBV27 to TRBJ2-2; 10 positions match TRBD1. V was clipped by 8 bases and J by 6 bases; unmatched bases: 12. The germline V gene encodes CDR1 MNHEY and CDR2 SMNVEV (reference sequence). The CDR3 spans 16 residues. The CDR3, as DNA: TGTGCCAGCTTCAAGGCGATTGGGACAGGGGCCGGGGAGCTGTTTTTT. This translates into CASFKAIGTGAGELFF.

This clone was detected only once. J is TRBJ2-5 and V is TRBV28; TRBD2 is a possible D gene (6 bases). The CDR3 is 13 residues long. CDR1 MDHEN and CDR2 SYDVKM come from the germline V gene. V shed 3 bases and J shed 4 bases, with 9 bases lying between them. The CDR3 DNA sequence: TGTGCCAGCAGTTTGCGGGATTTAGAGACCCAGTACTTC. Protein product: CASSLRDLETQYF.

The V call is TRBV28, the J call TRBJ2-5, with TRBD1 matching 8 bases. The germline V gene encodes CDR1 MDHEN and CDR2 SYDVKM. The CDR3 has 13 residues. V was pared by 6 bases and J by 5 bases, with 5 bases of the junction left unmatched. The CDR3 reads CASRSGGAETQYF. CDR3 nucleotide sequence: TGTGCCAGCAGATCAGGGGGCGCCGAGACCCAGTACTTC.

Concerning this clone itself: At one boundary the junction diverges from the germline segment, which might be a read error. The J gene is TRBJ2-7, the V gene TRBV2; 8 nucleotides match TRBD1. This CDR3 comprises 14 residues. CDR1 SNHLY and CDR2 FYNNEI come from the germline V gene. Here the CDR3 reads CASRIETGAYGQYF. In DNA form, the CDR3 reads TGTGCCAGCAGAATCGAGACAGGGGCCTACGGGCAGTACTTC.

The chain employs TRBV6-1 and TRBJ1-1; D is unclear. The germline V and J ends were trimmed by 5 bases and 6 bases, with 19 bases remaining between them. This CDR3 comprises 15 residues. Per germline, CDR1 MNHNS and CDR2 SASEGT. CDR3 region: CASSPGGGRTAEAFF. As DNA, the CDR3 is TGTGCCAGCAGTCCCGGAGGCGGCCGGACCGCTGAAGCTTTCTTT.

The CDR3 DNA reads as TGTGCCAGCAGCTCAGTCCCCGGGAGAGGGGCAGATACGCAGTATTTT. Protein: CASSSVPGRGADTQYF. V and J are TRBV28 and TRBJ2-3; a weak D match, TRBD2 (6 bases). This CDR3 contains 16 residues. The germline V gene has CDR1 MDHEN and CDR2 SYDVKM. The V end was cut by 6 bases, the J end by 4 bases, with 20 bases between.

This chain joins TRBV19 and TRBJ1-4; D is possibly TRBD1 (5 bases). Trimming pared 3 bases from V and 3 bases from J, leaving 20 bases between. This CDR3 is 18 amino acids long. Germline V gives CDR1 LNHDA, CDR2 SQIVND (reference sequence). CDR3 protein: CASSMHRWKVWANEKLFF. As DNA, the CDR3 is TGTGCCAGTAGTATGCACAGGTGGAAGGTTTGGGCTAATGAAAAACTGTTTTTT.

V and J are TRBV14 and TRBJ1-2; tentatively, D is TRBD1 (5 bases). From germline, CDR1 is SGHDN and CDR2 FVKESK. The CDR3 is 15 residues long. Trimming shortened V by 1 base and J by 4 bases, and 13 bases separated the two germline ends. This CDR3 reads CASSQGGGVAYGYTF. The DNA of the CDR3 is TGTGCCAGCAGCCAAGGCGGGGGAGTTGCCTATGGCTACACCTTC.

The chain joins TRBV18 to TRBJ2-1, with 10 bases lining up with TRBD2. After removal of 3 bases from V and 6 bases from J, the junction contained 5 bases not matched to a gene. CDR1 KGHSH and CDR2 LQKENI come from the germline V gene. This CDR3 comprises 15 residues. The CDR3 spells CASSPGLAASNEQFF. The CDR3 coding sequence is TGTGCCAGCTCACCCGGACTAGCGGCATCCAATGAGCAGTTCTTC.

V and J are TRBV5-6 and TRBJ2-4; 9 bases line up with TRBD1. Germline loops: CDR1 SGHDT, CDR2 YYEEEE. J gave up 3 bases and V 3 bases, and 4 bases lay outside the gene matches. The CDR3 consists of 15 residues. The chain's CDR3 is CASSSGQGVKNIQYF. The DNA of the CDR3 is TGTGCCAGCAGCTCGGGACAGGGAGTCAAAAACATTCAGTACTTC.

This rearrangement joins TRBV6-5 to TRBJ2-4; no reliable D call. V lost 0 bases, J lost 0 bases, and 9 bases lay in between. CDR3 length equals 16 residues. CDR1 and CDR2 from the germline V gene are MNHEY and SVGAGI. CDR3 nucleotides: TGTGCCAGCAGTTACTCACAGCTCCTAGCCAAAAACATTCAGTACTTC. The encoded protein is CASSYSQLLAKNIQYF.

The J gene is TRBJ1-5, the V gene TRBV7-9; D is perhaps TRBD1 (6 bases). The V gene lost 3 bases and the J gene lost 0 bases, with 18 bases spanning the gap. CDR3 length equals 18 residues. Germline lookup yields CDR1 SEHNR and CDR2 FQNEAQ (reference sequence). CDR3: CASSFPGQRAYSNQPQHF. The DNA of the CDR3 is TGTGCCAGCAGCTTTCCGGGACAAAGGGCCTATAGCAATCAGCCCCAGCATTTT.